This passage covers 2 T cell receptor beta chains from one sample sequenced in a study of blood T cell repertoires in COVID-19. TCRdb's copy holds only in-frame clones and misses some; the assay was immunoSEQ multiplex PCR. The sample includes 200,000 to 250,000 clones, approximately 80% of them seen just once. The sample consisted of peripheral blood. Source of these receptors: a human donor in a cohort sampled during active COVID-19.

This clone was seen a few times. The chain joins TRBV5-1 to TRBJ1-4, with TRBD1 as a possible D gene (6 bases). V was trimmed by 4 bases and J by 0 bases, leaving 13 bases between them. The CDR3 consists of 16 residues. Germline V CDR1 and CDR2: SGHRS, YFSETQ. CDR3 in DNA: TGCGCCAGCAGCGTAGGACAGCTATCAACTAATGAAAAACTGTTTTTT. Amino acid sequence: CASSVGQLSTNEKLFF.

This clone came up once. The chain carries TRBV28 and TRBJ2-2; D may be TRBD2 (6 bases). This CDR3 contains 15 residues. Trimming took off 7 bases at V and 4 bases at J, with 16 bases between the two ends. Germline-derived CDR1 and CDR2 are MDHEN and SYDVKM. CDR3 region: CASTPAGPITGELFF. CDR3 sequence (DNA): TGTGCCAGCACCCCGGCGGGACCCATCACCGGGGAGCTGTTTTTT.